The present entry profiles one T cell receptor beta chain with its context. Its antigen is as yet unknown. Amplification used 60 Vbeta primers and 13 Jbeta primers. Sequencing was performed with immunoSEQ multiplex PCR; in TCRdb, only in-frame clones are kept and a portion is missing. Of about 160,000 clones in the sample, 71% are singletons; the top ten hold more than 2.5%. Germline loops: CDR1 SGDLS, CDR2 YYNGEE. This CDR3 region has 16 residues. V was cut by 4 bases and J by 7 bases, with 24 bases left in between. The data were taken from a study of cytomegalovirus exposure and HLA in healthy donors. Study background: A prior analysis found some 110 million unique TCR beta sequences from around 200 million T cells. Study-level points and caveats: Some highly shared sequence variants likely arose as a pipeline artifact. For most TCR beta V segments, an earlier analysis put the productive rate at about 90% or about 30% of the time.

The specimen was PBMCs. V and J are TRBV9 and TRBJ2-7, with D possibly matching TRBD2 (5 bases). The clonotype comes from a woman in her twenties or thirties in good health and CMV-seronegative. CDR3 sequence reads: CASSPSRRSVAVEQYF. Written as DNA, the CDR3 is TGTGCCAGCAGCCCCAGCAGGAGGTCGGTCGCCGTGGAGCAGTACTTC.